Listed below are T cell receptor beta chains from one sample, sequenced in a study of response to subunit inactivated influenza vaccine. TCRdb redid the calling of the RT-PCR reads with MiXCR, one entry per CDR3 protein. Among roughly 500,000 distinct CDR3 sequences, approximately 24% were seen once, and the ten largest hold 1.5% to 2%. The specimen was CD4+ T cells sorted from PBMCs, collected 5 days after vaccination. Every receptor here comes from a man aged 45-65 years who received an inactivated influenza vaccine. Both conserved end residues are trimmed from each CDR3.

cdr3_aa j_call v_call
ASRPSADTQY TRBJ2-3 TRBV6-6
ASRPGETQY TRBJ2-5 TRBV7-9
ASSLVFSGGTTDTQY TRBJ2-3 TRBV7-2
ASSVGRTGELF TRBJ2-2 TRBV28
SARGSRGAGELF TRBJ2-2 TRBV20-1
ASSRRPNTEAF TRBJ1-1 TRBV3-1
ASSQGGTLDEKLF TRBJ1-4 TRBV14
ASSLMDRGILGYT TRBJ1-2 TRBV5-5
ASSRNRDSTYEQY TRBJ2-7 TRBV19
SARDQSGGRVTQY TRBJ2-3 TRBV20-1
ASSLSIGSYNEQF TRBJ2-1 TRBV7-2
ASRRQGNPYEQY TRBJ2-7 TRBV28
SATFLQIQETQY TRBJ2-5 TRBV20-1
ASRGQGLLSGNTIY TRBJ1-3 TRBV2
ASSLIWGSNQPQH TRBJ1-5 TRBV7-2
ASSQDGGLT TRBJ1-1 TRBV3-1
ASSHRDRVTDTQY TRBJ2-3 TRBV7-8
ASSLRQGSADTQY TRBJ2-3 TRBV7-2
ASSQELVNTGELF TRBJ2-2 TRBV4-2
ASSYSGLAGTDTQY TRBJ2-3 TRBV6-5
ASSLAEGGSSYEQY TRBJ2-7 TRBV7-9
ASSSGLAGFNEQF TRBJ2-1 TRBV5-1
SALTSGRSGEQY TRBJ2-7 TRBV20-1
ASSLDRGQALH TRBJ1-6 TRBV7-9
ASPGRGRLYSGELF TRBJ2-2 TRBV7-9
SARLGRVASDTQY TRBJ2-3 TRBV20-1
ASSLAWSFSTDTQY TRBJ2-3 TRBV5-6
ASSPPGVGTQY TRBJ2-3 TRBV7-7
ASSPQFADTGELF TRBJ2-2 TRBV7-9
ASRHRGQHQPQH TRBJ1-5 TRBV2
ASSGGYSDEQY TRBJ2-7 TRBV5-4
ASSYSTSGSLSPTQY TRBJ2-3 TRBV6-5
ASSQVRGTVDQPQH TRBJ1-5 TRBV4-1
ASSPTTVSYNEQF TRBJ2-1 TRBV18
ATSAPETYGYT TRBJ1-2 TRBV24-1
ASTRPGRNSPLH TRBJ1-6 TRBV6-2/TRBV6-3
ASSLFRRGSSTDTQY TRBJ2-3 TRBV28
ASREWGNHNSPLH TRBJ1-6 TRBV7-8
ASSFSPGSGNTIY TRBJ1-3 TRBV12-3/TRBV12-4
ASRDRREGEQY TRBJ2-7 TRBV5-6
ASSLNSFPSDTQY TRBJ2-3 TRBV7-2
TFSFLGPRADGTDTQY TRBJ2-3 TRBV2
ASRIAGHTYEQY TRBJ2-7 TRBV12-3/TRBV12-4
ASSSRLAASYNEQF TRBJ2-1 TRBV28
ASSTAGGITEQY TRBJ2-7 TRBV6-1
ASSTIGQATYEQY TRBJ2-7 TRBV7-9